This entry lists 13 T cell receptor beta chains sequenced from one sample in a study of blood T cell repertoires in COVID-19. Assay used: immunoSEQ multiplex PCR; TCRdb lists only in-frame clones, some missing. The sample lists roughly 35,000 clones, over 75% occurring once. Sequences were obtained from peripheral blood. The receptors shown here come from a man in his sixties with active COVID-19.

The chain carries TRBV6-5 and TRBJ1-6, with D tentatively TRBD1 (5 bases). This CDR3 comprises 13 residues. Trimming shortened V by 7 bases and J by 3 bases, and 7 bases separated the two germline ends. Looked up from germline, CDR1 is MNHEY and CDR2 is SVGAGI. The CDR3 protein is CASIQGYNSPLHF. In nucleotides, the CDR3 is TGTGCCAGCATTCAGGGCTATAATTCACCCCTCCACTTT.

By sample fraction, this clone is medium-sized (0.01 to 0.1%). The chain couples TRBV10-2 to TRBJ2-7, with 7 nucleotides matching TRBD2. CDR3 length: 14 amino acids. Losses at the gene ends were 4 bases for V and 0 bases for J; bases not matched to a gene: 3. Looked up from germline, CDR1 is WSHSY and CDR2 is SAAADI. The CDR3 is CASSGGTNSYEQYF. The CDR3 DNA is TGCGCCAGCAGTGGCGGGACTAACTCCTACGAGCAGTACTTC.

This chain links TRBV7-6 with TRBJ2-4; TRBD2 matches 14 bases. Unmatched junction bases numbered 9, after V lost 4 bases and J lost 7 bases. Looked up from germline, CDR1 is SGHVS and CDR2 is FNYEAQ. This CDR3 contains 17 residues. The CDR3 protein is CASSSPTSGRARNIQYF. The CDR3 region has the DNA TGTGCCAGCAGCTCCCCGACTAGCGGGAGGGCCCGGAACATTCAGTACTTC.

This chain connects TRBV5-1 to TRBJ2-7; 8 bases map to TRBD1. V lost 4 bases, J lost 2 bases, and 8 bases stayed unmatched. From germline, CDR1 is SGHRS and CDR2 YFSETQ. This CDR3 is 15 amino acids long. The chain's CDR3 is CASSRGQAEAYEQYF. Here the CDR3 DNA reads TGCGCCAGCAGCAGGGGACAGGCTGAGGCCTACGAGCAGTACTTC.

In its sample, this clone was seen a few times. The chain is built from TRBV15 and TRBJ2-7, with 16 bases lining up with TRBD2. The junction had 9 bases not matched to a gene; V was cut back by 3 bases and J by 7 bases. This CDR3 is built from 17 residues. Germline CDR1 and CDR2: LNHNV and YYDKDF (reference sequence). The CDR3 sequence is CATSRGLAGGPTREQYF. CDR3 nucleotides: TGTGCCACCAGCAGGGGACTAGCGGGAGGGCCCACTCGGGAGCAGTACTTC.

The genes are TRBV6-5 and TRBJ1-4, with no clear D. The V end lost 0 bases, the J end lost 5 bases, and 10 bases lay between the germline ends. The germline gives CDR1 MNHEY, CDR2 SVGAGI. The CDR3 contains 15 residues. The CDR3 loop reads CASSYSGSFNEKLFF. Written as DNA, the CDR3 is TGTGCCAGCAGTTACTCTGGCTCATTCAATGAAAAACTGTTTTTT.

In this sample, this clone turned up a few times. The J gene is TRBJ1-4, the V gene TRBV23-1; 8 bases line up with TRBD1. TRBV23-1 is an ORF, with its function uncertain. J was trimmed by 4 bases and V by 5 bases; bases with no gene match: 6. The CDR3 totals 15 residues. The CDR3 spells CASSTSGTGNEKLFF. In nucleotides, the CDR3 is TGCGCCAGCAGTACGTCCGGGACAGGTAATGAAAAACTGTTTTTT.

V usage is TRBV25-1 and J usage is TRBJ2-4, with 8 bases identical to TRBD1. This CDR3 has 14 residues. Unmatched junction bases numbered 7, after V lost 6 bases and J lost 6 bases. Per germline, CDR1 MGHDK and CDR2 SYGVNS. The CDR3 nucleotides are TGTGCCAGCAGGCCTGACAGGGGTCTAAACATTCAGTACTTC. Translated: CASRPDRGLNIQYF.

The chain joins TRBV11-3 to TRBJ1-1; D is uncertain. Germline V lookup: CDR1 SGHNT, CDR2 YENEEA. The V gene lost 3 bases and the J gene lost 3 bases, with 5 bases spanning the gap. The CDR3 consists of 12 residues. CDR3 amino acids: CASSFRDTEAFF. CDR3 in DNA: TGTGCCAGCAGCTTTCGGGACACTGAAGCTTTCTTT.

The chain is built from TRBV5-1 and TRBJ1-4, with D unresolved. The CDR3 is 16 residues long. V lost 7 bases and J lost 6, with 22 bases in between. The V gene's germline CDR1 is SGHRS and CDR2 YFSETQ. This chain's CDR3 is CASANPQIGGDEKLFF. The CDR3 coding sequence is TGCGCCAGCGCGAACCCCCAAATAGGAGGAGATGAAAAACTGTTTTTT.

The sample holds one count of this clone. The chain carries TRBV29-1 and TRBJ2-5, with 8 bases matching TRBD1. CDR3 length: 14 amino acids. Germline lookup yields CDR1 SQVTM and CDR2 ANQGSEA. J lost 7 bases, V lost 1 base, and 8 bases had no gene match. DNA of the CDR3: TGCAGCGTTGAAGGTTCCAGGGGGCAGGGGACCCAGTACTTC. As protein: CSVEGSRGQGTQYF.

CDR3 nucleotides: TGTGCCAGCAGCCAAGAGGACAGGGGTTGGGCTGGGGCCAACGTCCTGACTTTC. Amino acid sequence: CASSQEDRGWAGANVLTF. The V gene is TRBV9, the J gene TRBJ2-6; 9 bases map to TRBD1. The length of the CDR3 is 18 residues. CDR1 is SGDLS, CDR2 YYNGEE, per germline. The V segment lost 4 bases and the J segment 2 bases; nucleotides outside the gene matches: 10.

This chain uses TRBV25-1 with TRBJ2-3; TRBD1 aligns across 9 bases. J lost 4 bases, V lost 8 bases, and 10 bases had no gene match. The CDR3 spans 15 residues. Per germline, CDR1 MGHDK and CDR2 SYGVNS. CDR3 amino acids: CASDVGTGGADTQYF. CDR3 nucleotides: TGTGCCAGCGATGTGGGAACAGGGGGCGCAGATACGCAGTATTTT.